One and the same sample provided the 5 T cell receptor beta chains below, sequenced in a study of cytomegalovirus exposure and HLA in healthy donors. Both 60 Vbeta primers and 13 Jbeta primers went into the PCR. Profiled with immunoSEQ multiplex PCR; TCRdb holds only in-frame clones, not every one. The data show 250,000 or so clones, with around 90% seen just once and about 1.5% held by the top ten. Sequencing input: PBMCs. Every receptor here comes from a girl aged 2 to 10 in good health and CMV-seronegative.

V usage is TRBV7-9 and J usage is TRBJ1-4; maybe TRBD1 (6 bases). Trimming took 5 bases from V and 0 from J, leaving 10 bases between them. Germline V gene sequence: CDR1 SEHNR, CDR2 FQNEAQ (reference sequence). The CDR3 has 15 residues. The CDR3 DNA follows: TGTGCCAGCAGCCCAGGACAGTCAACTAATGAAAAACTGTTTTTT. Encoded protein: CASSPGQSTNEKLFF.

The chain couples TRBV6-1 to TRBJ1-6; 9 positions agree with TRBD1. Germline-derived CDR1 and CDR2 are MNHNS and SASEGT. V shed 6 bases and J 7 bases; nucleotides not matched to a gene: 4. This CDR3 contains 14 residues. CDR3 in DNA: TGTGCCAGCAGGGGACAGGGTTGGAATTCACCCCTCCACTTT. Translation: CASRGQGWNSPLHF.

The chain joins TRBV5-1 to TRBJ2-7, with D maybe TRBD2 (5 bases). Trimming took off 4 bases at V and 3 bases at J, with 20 bases between the two ends. CDR1 and CDR2 from the germline V gene are SGHRS and YFSETQ. The CDR3 runs to 16 residues. CDR3 sequence: CASSPAGPLGDYEQYF. For the CDR3, the DNA is TGCGCCAGCAGCCCTGCCGGACCTCTCGGGGACTACGAGCAGTACTTC.

The chain carries TRBV4-2 and TRBJ1-4; TRBD1 matches 8 bases. The CDR3 runs to 15 residues. Germline values: CDR1 LGHNA, CDR2 YNFKEQ. V gave up 0 bases and J gave up 8 bases; unmatched junction bases: 5. CDR3: CASSQDRAGGEKLFF. The CDR3 nucleotides read TGTGCCAGCAGCCAAGATCGGGCAGGGGGCGAAAAACTGTTTTTT.

The rearrangement links TRBV28 to TRBJ1-5; 7 bases match TRBD1. Germline V gene sequence: CDR1 MDHEN, CDR2 SYDVKM. The V segment lost 2 bases and the J segment 9 bases; nucleotides outside the gene matches: 7. CDR3 length: 14 residues. Written as DNA, the CDR3 is TGTGCCAGCAGTTTAATCGGACAGGCAGGGCCCCAGCATTTT. Translation: CASSLIGQAGPQHF.